This TCR beta chain is drawn from a study of human T cells and chemical hapten exposure. Time point given: pre-sensitization, week 0. Treatment noted: therapeutic diphenylcyclopropenone sensitization with weekly scalp DPC. Investigators collected blood before applying each patch test. Trimming cost V 6 bases and J 4 bases; bases outside gene matches: 5. The CDR3 is made up of 13 amino acids. TCRdb fed the RACE reads into MiXCR, producing one record per CDR3 protein. The sample has some 59,000 distinct CDR3 sequences, around 10% seen once. Findings and limits, study-wide: Patch test scores rose with PT1 expanded TCR counts, a positive correlation.

This clonotype occurred many times. What it binds is unknown. Sequences were derived from whole blood, sampled in connection with sensitization to the hapten diphenylcyclopropenone (DPC). V is TRBV12-3 or TRBV12-4 and J is TRBJ1-2; the match to TRBD1 covers 7 bases. The sequence was collected from a woman aged 40 to 50 with alopecia areata. Some clones in this sample may be carry-over from other donors' samples. CDR3 in DNA: TGTGCCAGCAGATCACAGGGGACCTATGGCTACACCTTC. Translated: CASRSQGTYGYTF.